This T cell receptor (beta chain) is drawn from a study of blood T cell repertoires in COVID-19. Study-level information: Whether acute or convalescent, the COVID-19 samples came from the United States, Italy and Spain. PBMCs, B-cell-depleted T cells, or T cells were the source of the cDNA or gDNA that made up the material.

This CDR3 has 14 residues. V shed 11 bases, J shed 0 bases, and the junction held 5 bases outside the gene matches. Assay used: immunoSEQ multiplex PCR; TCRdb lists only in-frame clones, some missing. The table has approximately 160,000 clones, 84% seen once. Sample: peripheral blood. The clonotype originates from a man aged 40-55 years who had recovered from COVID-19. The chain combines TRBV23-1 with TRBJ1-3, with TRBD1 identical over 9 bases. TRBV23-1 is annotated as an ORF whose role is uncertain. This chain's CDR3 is CAWGTGHSGNTIYF. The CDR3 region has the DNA TGCGCCTGGGGGACAGGGCACTCTGGAAACACCATATATTTT.